This TCR beta chain was sequenced during a study of T cell repertoires in cytomegalovirus infection. This clonotype has ten or more counts. CDR1 is SGHTA, CDR2 FQGNSA, per germline. V gave up 5 bases and J gave up 6 bases, with 19 bases separating them. The CDR3 has 16 amino acids. TCRdb reprocessed the reads with MiXCR, giving one entry per CDR3 protein. The sample has roughly 720,000 distinct CDR3 sequences, less than 40% seen once; the top ten hold around 3%. This TCR was sampled from a human donor in good health (CMV status not recorded). Some clones in this sample may be carry-over from other donors' samples. The rearrangement uses TRBV7-2 and TRBJ1-4; perhaps TRBD1 as D (5 bases). The sample comprised PBMCs. CDR3 sequence (DNA): TGTGCCAGCAGCGCAGAAGTAAGGGGTTGGGATGAAAAACTGTTTTTT. Its translation is CASSAEVRGWDEKLFF.